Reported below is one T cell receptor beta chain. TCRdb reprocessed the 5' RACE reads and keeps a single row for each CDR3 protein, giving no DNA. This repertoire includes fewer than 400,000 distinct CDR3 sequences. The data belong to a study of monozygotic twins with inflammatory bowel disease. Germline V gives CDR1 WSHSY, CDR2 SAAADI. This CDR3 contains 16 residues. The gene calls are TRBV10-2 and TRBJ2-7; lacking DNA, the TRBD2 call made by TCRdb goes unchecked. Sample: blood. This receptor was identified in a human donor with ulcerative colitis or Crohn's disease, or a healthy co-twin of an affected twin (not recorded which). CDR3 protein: CASKTGTSGNSYEQYF.